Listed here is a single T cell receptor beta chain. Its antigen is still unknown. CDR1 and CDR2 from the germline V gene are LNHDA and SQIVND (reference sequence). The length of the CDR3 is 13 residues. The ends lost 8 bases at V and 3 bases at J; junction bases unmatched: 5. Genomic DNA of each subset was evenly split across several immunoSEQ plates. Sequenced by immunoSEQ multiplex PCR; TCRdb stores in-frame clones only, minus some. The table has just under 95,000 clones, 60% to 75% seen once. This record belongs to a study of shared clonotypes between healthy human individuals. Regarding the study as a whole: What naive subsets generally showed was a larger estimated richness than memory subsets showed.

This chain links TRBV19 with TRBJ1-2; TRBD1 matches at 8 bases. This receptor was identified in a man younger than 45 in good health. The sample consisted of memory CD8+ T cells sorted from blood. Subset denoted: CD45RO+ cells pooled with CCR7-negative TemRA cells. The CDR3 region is CASGRTGYYGYTF. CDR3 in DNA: TGTGCCAGTGGACGGACAGGGTACTATGGCTACACCTTC.